The T cell receptor beta chain under discussion was sequenced for a study of shared clonotypes between healthy human individuals. Only in-frame clones appear in the TCRdb table, and some are missing; sequencing was by immunoSEQ multiplex PCR. The sample includes 950,000 to 1,100,000 clones, approximately 80% seen only once; the top ten take 0.6% to 0.75%. Findings and caveats of the study: Compared with memory subsets, naive subsets generally had larger estimated richness.

In regard to this clone: Its antigen is not identified.

Only Caucasian adults living in Nashville, Tennessee served as donors. A split of CD4+ cells into CD45RA+ naive and CD45RA-negative memory subsets was performed. Deletions cut 5 bases from V and 7 bases from J, with 14 bases between. The CDR3 has 13 residues. Germline CDR1 and CDR2: SGHTA and FQGTGA. The receptor was isolated from a man aged 18 to 30 in good health. Some clones in this sample may be carry-over from other donors' samples. This chain uses TRBV7-3 with TRBJ1-2; D is uncertain. Source material: memory CD4+ T cells from PBMCs. Subset of the sample: CD45RA-negative fraction. CDR3 amino acids: CASSAGGKSGYTF. CDR3 DNA: TGTGCCAGCAGCGCGGGCGGGAAGAGTGGCTACACCTTC.